Listed below are T cell receptor beta chains from one sample, sequenced in a study of shared clonotypes between healthy human individuals. Assay: immunoSEQ multiplex PCR; the TCRdb copy retains only in-frame clones and omits some. The sample yields about 2 million clones, about 94% seen once. The sample consisted of naive CD8+ T cells sorted from blood. Receptors were obtained from a man in his late teens or twenties in good health. Each CDR3 is given with its conserved first and last residue. A D gene is named only where the DNA matches it firmly. Only part of the rows carry a size: once, few, many, or a class if the clone is expanded.

>.|TRBV7-9|TRBJ1-1|.
CASSPDGWNTEAFF
TGTGCCAGCAGCCCAGACGGGTGGAACACTGAAGCTTTCTTT
>once|TRBV5-6|TRBJ2-7|TRBD1
CASSLGGAAYEQYF
TGTGCCAGCAGCTTAGGGGGCGCCGCCTACGAGCAGTACTTC
>.|TRBV30|TRBJ1-1|.
CAWSVLGAEAFF
TGTGCCTGGAGTGTCTTGGGGGCTGAAGCTTTCTTT
>.|TRBV19|TRBJ1-2|TRBD1
CASSKTVGTETNYGYTF
TGTGCCAGTAGTAAAACAGTTGGGACAGAGACTAACTATGGCTACACCTTC
>.|TRBV9|TRBJ2-5|TRBD2
CASSVSGREQETQYF
TGTGCCAGCAGCGTAAGCGGGAGAGAGCAAGAGACCCAGTACTTC
>.|TRBV5-6|TRBJ2-2|.
CASSFPGLVNTGELFF
TGTGCCAGCAGCTTTCCGGGACTTGTAAACACCGGGGAGCTGTTTTTT
>.|TRBV18|TRBJ2-7|TRBD1
CASSQIGQGLEQYF
TGTGCCAGCTCCCAAATCGGACAGGGCCTCGAGCAGTACTTC
>.|TRBV10-3|TRBJ2-3|.
CAISQTKNTDTQYF
TGTGCCATCAGCCAGACGAAAAACACAGATACGCAGTATTTT
>.|TRBV19|TRBJ1-5|.
CASSTLSADSNQPQHF
TGTGCCAGTAGTACCCTTTCGGCGGATAGCAATCAGCCCCAGCATTTT
>.|TRBV27|TRBJ2-7|TRBD2
CASSPLAGGLGEQYF
TGTGCCAGCAGTCCCCTGGCGGGAGGGCTGGGCGAGCAGTACTTC
>.|TRBV18|TRBJ2-7|TRBD1
CASSNALGGRPTYEQYF
TGTGCCAGCTCAAATGCGCTAGGGGGCCGACCTACCTACGAGCAGTACTTC
>.|TRBV5-1|TRBJ2-1|.
CASSLTDEQFF
TGCGCCAGCAGCTTGACAGATGAGCAGTTCTTC